Below, one TCR beta chain is given with its context. CDR1 is SQVTM, CDR2 ANQGSEA, per germline. This CDR3 is 16 amino acids long. With 1 base removed from V and 1 base from J, the gap between germline ends came to 16 bases. The assay was immunoSEQ multiplex PCR, and TCRdb's table has in-frame clones only and misses some. Here the sample spans about 100,000 clones, about 90% being singletons. The data were taken from a study of identifying expanded T cells in peripheral blood. What was sequenced was blood. The chain carries TRBV29-1 and TRBJ1-2, with D possibly matching TRBD1 (5 bases). The TCR sequence derives from a person aged 18 to 70 in good health. For the CDR3, the DNA is TGCAGCGTTGAAGTCCCACTGGGACCGATTAACTATGGCTACACCTTC. It yields the protein CSVEVPLGPINYGYTF.